Described below is a single T cell receptor (beta chain) sequence and its context. This specimen comes from a study of blood T cell repertoires in COVID-19. The protocol was immunoSEQ multiplex PCR, while the TCRdb copy is restricted to in-frame clones and leaves out a portion. The data show fewer than 350,000 clones, with around 90% seen just once and just over 9.5% held by the top ten. The material sequenced was peripheral blood. The receptor was isolated from a man aged 30-40 years with COVID-19, enrolled during active disease.

The CDR3 loop reads CASSPYGLNEKLFF. CDR3 DNA: TGCGCCAGCAGCCCATACGGACTAAATGAAAAACTGTTTTTT. The rearrangement joins TRBV5-1 to TRBJ1-4; no clear D. From germline, CDR1 is SGHRS and CDR2 YFSETQ. The CDR3 covers 14 residues. The ends were cut back, 4 bases at V and 5 bases at J, with 12 bases in the middle.